These 27 T cell receptor beta chains were sequenced from one sample in a study of OX40 agonist ivuxolimab in advanced cancers. The method was immunoSEQ multiplex PCR; TCRdb's version includes in-frame clones alone and lacks a portion of them. The sample carries around 140,000 clones, 90% recorded once. The source material was CD4+ or CD8+ T cells sorted from blood, sampled in a trial of the OX40 agonist ivuxolimab. The source of these receptors is an adult with an advanced solid tumor such as melanoma, head and neck, liver or kidney cancer.

J is TRBJ1-1 and V is TRBV2; TRBD1 agrees at 8 bases. The V gene's germline CDR1 is SNHLY and CDR2 FYNNEI. The CDR3 has 13 amino acids. J was trimmed by 2 bases and V by 6 bases; bases with no gene match: 2. This chain's CDR3 is CASSGQGNTEAFF. For the CDR3, the DNA is TGTGCCAGCAGCGGACAGGGAAACACTGAAGCTTTCTTT. Together with reference TRBV2 and TRBJ1-1, the CDR3 gives the full variable domain: EPEVTQTPSHQVTQMGQEVILRCVPISNHLYFYWYRQILGQKVEFLVSFYNNEISEKSEIFDDQFSVERPDGSNFTLKIRSTKLEDSAMYFCASSGQGNTEAFFGQGTRLTVV.

CDR3 protein: CASSPQGGGENQPQHF. The CDR3 DNA is TGCGCCAGCAGCCCCCAGGGGGGGGGAGAAAATCAGCCCCAGCATTTT. This rearrangement joins TRBV4-1 to TRBJ1-5, with 7 bases aligning to TRBD1. The CDR3 spans 16 residues. J gave up 4 bases and V 4 bases, and 10 bases lay outside the gene matches. In germline, CDR1 is MGHRA, CDR2 YSYEKL.

The genes are TRBV5-5 and TRBJ1-5; no clear D. V dropped 2 bases and J dropped 0 bases, with 6 bases sitting between them. From germline, CDR1 is SGHKS and CDR2 YYEKEE (reference sequence). The CDR3 covers 14 residues. The CDR3 loop is CASSLLLSNQPQHF. DNA of the CDR3: TGTGCCAGCAGCTTACTTCTTAGCAATCAGCCCCAGCATTTT.

CDR3 residues: CASKLDGYSGNTIYF. Written as DNA, the CDR3 is TGTGCCAGCAAATTAGACGGCTACTCTGGAAACACCATATATTTT. V is TRBV6-6 and J is TRBJ1-3; no definite D call. This CDR3 has 15 amino acids. Germline CDR1 MNHNY, CDR2 SVGAGI (reference sequence). V was clipped by 7 bases and J by 0 bases, with 13 bases between them.

The CDR3 reads CASKEPGGHEQYF. The DNA of the CDR3 is TGTGCCAGTAAAGAACCCGGGGGCCACGAGCAGTACTTC. The genes are TRBV19 and TRBJ2-7; perhaps D is TRBD1 or TRBD2 (6 bases each). The CDR3 loop spans 13 amino acids. Germline CDR1 and CDR2: LNHDA and SQIVND (reference sequence). V was trimmed by 7 bases and J by 5 bases, leaving 15 bases between them.

The V call is TRBV28, the J call TRBJ2-7; TRBD2 might be the D (5 bases). CDR3 length: 14 residues. The germline gives CDR1 MDHEN, CDR2 SYDVKM. V lost 7 bases to trimming and J lost 2 bases, with 15 bases between them. CDR3 coding DNA: TGTGCCAGCACCTCCCAGCGGAGTACCTACGAGCAGTACTTC. Protein product: CASTSQRSTYEQYF.

The rearrangement links TRBV5-6 to TRBJ2-7; D is undetermined. This CDR3 is built from 13 residues. V gave up 2 bases and J gave up 2 bases, with 8 bases separating them. Looked up from germline, CDR1 is SGHDT and CDR2 is YYEEEE. The CDR3 reads CASSFGIPYEQYF. The CDR3, as DNA: TGTGCCAGCAGCTTTGGGATCCCCTACGAGCAGTACTTC.

The chain uses TRBV21-1 and TRBJ2-1. TRBV21-1 counts as a pseudogene. The CDR3 length is 14 residues. CDR3 DNA: TGTGCCAGTCCGACAAGAGGCTCCTACAATGAGCAGTTCTTC. It codes for CASPTRGSYNEQFF.

The chain recombines TRBV5-1 with TRBJ1-4; the match to TRBD1 covers 8 bases. Germline CDR1 SGHRS, CDR2 YFSETQ. CDR3 size: 14 residues. J was trimmed by 7 bases and V by 0 bases; bases with no gene match: 2. The CDR3 here is CASSLDRGAEKLFF. The CDR3 DNA reads TGCGCCAGCAGCTTGGACAGGGGGGCTGAAAAACTGTTTTTT.

The genes are TRBV7-9 and TRBJ2-1; D remains ambiguous. Germline CDR1 is SEHNR and CDR2 is FQNEAQ (reference sequence). The V and J ends lost 1 base and 7 bases respectively, with 5 bases between them. CDR3 length: 12 residues. CDR3 coding DNA: TGTGCCAGCAGCTTAGTCTCGAATGAGCAGTTCTTC. Residues: CASSLVSNEQFF.

V gene TRBV6-6 combines with J gene TRBJ1-5; D ambiguous. Trimming removed 5 bases at V and 3 bases at J, with 5 bases between. Germline-derived CDR1 and CDR2 are MNHNY and SVGAGI (reference sequence). The CDR3 is 12 residues long. DNA for the CDR3: TGTGCCAGCAGTCGGACCAATCAGCCCCAGCATTTT. Amino acids: CASSRTNQPQHF.

Concerning this clone: Distinct nucleotide sequences in the sample also encode this CDR3. The chain is built from TRBV5-1 and TRBJ2-1; D perhaps matches TRBD1 (5 bases). There are 15 residues in the CDR3. The V and J ends lost 0 bases and 1 base respectively, with 8 bases between them. In germline, CDR1 is SGHRS, CDR2 YFSETQ. Here the CDR3 DNA reads TGCGCCAGCAGCTTGGGACAGCTGTCCTACAATGAGCAGTTCTTC. It is translated as CASSLGQLSYNEQFF.

As for this clone: At one of its ends the junction is not consistent with the germline gene, which may arise from a read error. This sequence joins TRBV5-6 and TRBJ2-2; TRBD2 matches at 7 bases. CDR1 is SGHDT and CDR2 is YYEEEE in the germline V gene. CDR3 length equals 15 residues. The CDR3 protein is CASTLGGYRTGELFF. In DNA form, the CDR3 reads TGTGCCAGCACCTTGGGGGGGTACAGGACCGGGGAGCTGTTTTTT.

This rearrangement joins TRBV7-9 to TRBJ2-7; perhaps TRBD1 as D (6 bases). Trimming cost V 5 bases and J 5 bases, with 13 bases left between them. Germline V CDR1 and CDR2: SEHNR, FQNEAQ (reference sequence). The CDR3 sequence is 13 residues long. In nucleotides, the CDR3 is TGTGCCAGCAGCACCTTAAACAGGGACGAGCAGTACTTC. Translation gives CASSTLNRDEQYF.

J is TRBJ2-7 and V is TRBV5-8, with D hard to call. Germline assignment: CDR1 SGHTS and CDR2 YDEGEE. V lost 4 bases, J lost 3 bases, and 20 bases lay in between. CDR3 length equals 16 residues. The CDR3 sequence is CASSPATPSSSYEQYF. Written as DNA, the CDR3 is TGTGCCAGCAGCCCCGCGACTCCAAGTAGCAGCTACGAGCAGTACTTC.

The chain employs TRBV7-9 and TRBJ1-5, with D unclear. The ends were cut back, 1 base at V and 1 base at J, with 8 bases in the middle. The CDR3 is 15 amino acids. Per the germline V gene, CDR1 is SEHNR and CDR2 is FQNEAQ (reference sequence). CDR3 in amino acids: CASSLGVGSNQPQHF. The CDR3 DNA sequence: TGTGCCAGCAGCTTAGGGGTCGGGAGCAATCAGCCCCAGCATTTT. Filled out from reference TRBV7-9 and TRBJ1-5, the complete variable domain reads DTGVSQNPRHKITKRGQNVTFRCDPISEHNRLYWYRQTLGQGPEFLTYFQNEAQLEKSRLLSDRFSAERPKGSFSTLEIQRTEQGDSAMYLCASSLGVGSNQPQHFGDGTRLSIL.

The rearrangement uses TRBV14 and TRBJ2-1; a weak D match, TRBD2 (6 bases). This CDR3 spans 11 amino acids. Looked up from germline, CDR1 is SGHDN and CDR2 is FVKESK. V lost 4 bases, J lost 10 bases, and 8 bases lay in between. The CDR3 protein is CASSPGVEQFF. CDR3 nucleotide sequence: TGTGCCAGCAGCCCGGGAGTAGAGCAGTTCTTC.

The chain has TRBV18 and TRBJ2-1; 7 nucleotides line up with TRBD2. Germline V gene lookup returns CDR1 KGHSH and CDR2 LQKENI. This CDR3 contains 15 residues. V shed 2 bases and J 7 bases; nucleotides not matched to a gene: 8. The CDR3 loop is CASSPGLEGKNEQFF. The DNA for the CDR3 is TGTGCCAGCTCACCAGGACTAGAGGGGAAGAATGAGCAGTTCTTC. The variable domain in full, with the rest retrieved from reference TRBV18 and TRBJ2-1, is NAGVMQNPRHLVRRRGQEARLRCSPMKGHSHVYWYRQLPEEGLKFMVYLQKENIIDESGMPKERFSAEFPKEGPSILRIQQVVRGDSAAYFCASSPGLEGKNEQFFGPGTRLTVL.

This chain connects TRBV7-8 to TRBJ2-7; a possible D gene is TRBD1 (6 bases). V shed 3 bases and J shed 5 bases, with 11 bases lying between them. Germline CDR1 reads SGHVS; CDR2 reads FQNEAQ. This CDR3 comprises 13 residues. CDR3 DNA: TGTGCCAGCAGCTTGCAGGGGTGGAACGAGCAGTACTTC. Translating it yields CASSLQGWNEQYF. Drawing the rest from reference TRBV7-8 and TRBJ2-7, the complete variable domain is GAGVSQSPRYKVAKRGQDVALRCDPISGHVSLFWYQQALGQGPEFLTYFQNEAQLDKSGLPSDRFFAERPEGSVSTLKIQRTQQEDSAVYLCASSLQGWNEQYFGPGTRLTVT.

The chain combines TRBV27 with TRBJ2-2; D is uncertain. V lost 5 bases and J 3 bases, leaving 10 bases between the germline ends. There are 14 residues in the CDR3. The germline gives CDR1 MNHEY, CDR2 SMNVEV (reference sequence). CDR3: CASSGTWDTGELFF. The DNA for the CDR3 is TGTGCCAGCAGTGGTACTTGGGACACCGGGGAGCTGTTTTTT.

The rearrangement links TRBV7-9 to TRBJ1-1; D is possibly TRBD1 (6 bases). V lost 4 bases and J 4 bases, leaving 13 bases between the germline ends. CDR3 length: 14 amino acids. Germline loops: CDR1 SEHNR, CDR2 FQNEAQ (reference sequence). The CDR3 loop reads CASSSQQGLTEAFF. Written as DNA, the CDR3 is TGTGCCAGCAGCTCACAACAGGGACTCACTGAAGCTTTCTTT.

The V and J genes are TRBV25-1 and TRBJ2-1; D uncertain. The germline gives CDR1 MGHDK, CDR2 SYGVNS. The CDR3 contains 12 residues. Trimming shortened V by 6 bases and J by 9 bases, and 12 bases separated the two germline ends. The CDR3 reads CASSPLGGEQFF. CDR3 DNA sequence: TGTGCCAGCAGCCCACTTGGTGGTGAGCAGTTCTTC.

This chain joins TRBV28 and TRBJ2-7, with TRBD1 as a possible D gene (5 bases). V was clipped by 4 bases and J by 3 bases, with 13 bases between them. The CDR3 spans 14 residues. The germline gives CDR1 MDHEN, CDR2 SYDVKM. The CDR3 DNA sequence: TGTGCCAGCAGTTCACAGGATACCTTCTACGAGCAGTACTTC. It translates to CASSSQDTFYEQYF.

This sequence joins TRBV19 and TRBJ1-1; unclear D gene. CDR1 is LNHDA and CDR2 is SQIVND in the germline V gene (reference sequence). The CDR3 has 10 residues. V lost 6 bases to trimming and J lost 3 bases, with 2 bases between them. CDR3 in DNA: TGTGCCAGTAGAGACACTGAAGCTTTCTTT. Its protein product is CASRDTEAFF.

This clone came up a few times. The genes are TRBV10-1 and TRBJ1-2, with D uncertain. This CDR3 is 14 amino acids long. CDR1 WNHNN and CDR2 SYGVQD come from the germline V gene (reference sequence). The germline V and J ends were trimmed by 6 bases and 0 bases, with 11 bases remaining between them. The CDR3 sequence: CASRGREANYGYTF. CDR3 DNA: TGCGCCAGCAGGGGCAGAGAAGCTAACTATGGCTACACCTTC.

The CDR3 region has the DNA TGTGCCAGCAGCCCGAGACCTCAAGCGGTTACTAACTATGGCTACACCTTC. This sequence encodes CASSPRPQAVTNYGYTF. This rearrangement joins TRBV7-2 to TRBJ1-2; D is unresolved. V lost 5 bases and J lost 0, with 19 bases in between. The CDR3 covers 17 residues. Germline CDR1 is SGHTA and CDR2 is FQGNSA.

V usage is TRBV27 and J usage is TRBJ2-5; 9 nucleotides align to TRBD1. V shed 10 bases, J shed 5 bases, and the junction held 20 bases outside the gene matches. The germline V gene has CDR1 MNHEY and CDR2 SMNVEV (reference sequence). CDR3 size: 17 residues. CDR3 sequence reads: CANERTGDLPPRETQYF. The CDR3 DNA is TGTGCCAACGAGCGGACAGGGGACCTCCCCCCCCGGGAGACCCAGTACTTC.